Listed below are T cell receptor beta chains from one sample, sequenced in a study of identifying expanded T cells in peripheral blood. Sequenced by immunoSEQ multiplex PCR; TCRdb stores in-frame clones only, minus some. The sample contains approximately 58,000 clones, about 92% of which appear only once. What was sequenced was blood. The receptors here all came from a person aged 18-70 years in good health. Each CDR3 is given with its conserved first and last residue. D genes are given only for firm matches. A row's size may be missing; if present it is once, few, many or a size class.

abundance: -
j_gene: TRBJ2-4
d_gene: -
v_gene: TRBV10-1
CDR3nt: TGCGCCAGCAGTGAGATTTGGGGGGGCCTAAACATTCAGTACTTC
CDR3aa: CASSEIWGGLNIQYF

abundance: -
j_gene: TRBJ2-5
d_gene: -
v_gene: TRBV9
CDR3nt: TGTGCCAGCAGCGCTCCCCCTGGCGGCTACCAAGAGACCCAGTACTTC
CDR3aa: CASSAPPGGYQETQYF

abundance: -
j_gene: TRBJ2-7
d_gene: -
v_gene: TRBV7-2
CDR3nt: TGTGCCAGCAGCCCTCAGACGGAACGCTACGAGCAGTACTTC
CDR3aa: CASSPQTERYEQYF

abundance: -
j_gene: TRBJ2-5
d_gene: TRBD2
v_gene: TRBV6-5
CDR3nt: TGTGCCAGCAGTACCCCGGGACTAGATCAGCAGTACTTC
CDR3aa: CASSTPGLDQQYF

abundance: -
j_gene: TRBJ1-1
d_gene: -
v_gene: TRBV9
CDR3nt: TGTGCCAGCAGCGTCGTTCGGAACACTGAAGCTTTCTTT
CDR3aa: CASSVVRNTEAFF

abundance: -
j_gene: TRBJ2-7
d_gene: TRBD2
v_gene: TRBV4-3
CDR3nt: TGCGCCAGCAGCCATAAAGCGGGAGGGCCCGGTGAGCAGTACTTC
CDR3aa: CASSHKAGGPGEQYF

abundance: -
j_gene: TRBJ1-1
d_gene: -
v_gene: TRBV13
CDR3nt: TGTGCCAGCAGCCACCGACATGAAGCTTTCTTT
CDR3aa: CASSHRHEAFF

abundance: -
j_gene: TRBJ2-5
d_gene: TRBD1
v_gene: TRBV7-2
CDR3nt: TGTGCCAGCAGCGGAGGACAGGGTAGGGAGACCCAGTACTTC
CDR3aa: CASSGGQGRETQYF

abundance: -
j_gene: TRBJ1-4
d_gene: TRBD1
v_gene: TRBV6-5
CDR3nt: TGTGCCAGCAGCACCAGGGGGCCGACTAATGAAAAACTGTTTTTT
CDR3aa: CASSTRGPTNEKLFF

abundance: -
j_gene: TRBJ2-3
d_gene: -
v_gene: TRBV28
CDR3nt: TGTGCCAGCAGTTTAAGTAAGGGAACAGATACGCAGTATTTT
CDR3aa: CASSLSKGTDTQYF

abundance: -
j_gene: TRBJ2-2
d_gene: -
v_gene: TRBV4-2
CDR3nt: TGTGCCAGCAGCCTCAAAACGCAGGGTTGGGCCGGGGAGCTGTTTTTT
CDR3aa: CASSLKTQGWAGELFF

abundance: few
j_gene: TRBJ1-1
d_gene: -
v_gene: TRBV10-1
CDR3nt: TGCGCCAGCAGTGAACGGATGAACACTGAAGCTTTCTTT
CDR3aa: CASSERMNTEAFF

abundance: -
j_gene: TRBJ2-4
d_gene: TRBD1
v_gene: TRBV28
CDR3nt: TGTGCCAGCAGGAGACAGGGAGCCAAAAACATTCAGTACTTC
CDR3aa: CASRRQGAKNIQYF

abundance: -
j_gene: TRBJ1-1
d_gene: -
v_gene: TRBV7-2
CDR3nt: TGTGCCAGCAGCTTATTCATCGGGGGGAGGAACACTGAAGCTTTCTTT
CDR3aa: CASSLFIGGRNTEAFF

abundance: few
j_gene: TRBJ1-5
d_gene: -
v_gene: TRBV29-1
CDR3nt: TGCAGCGACAATGGGCAGCCCCAGCATTTT
CDR3aa: CSDNGQPQHF

abundance: -
j_gene: TRBJ2-1
d_gene: -
v_gene: TRBV7-2
CDR3nt: TGTGCCAGCAGCTTAGGAGGACTCCGTCGCTACAATGAGCAGTTCTTC
CDR3aa: CASSLGGLRRYNEQFF

abundance: -
j_gene: TRBJ2-3
d_gene: -
v_gene: TRBV11-1
CDR3nt: TGTGCCAGCAGCGATCCTGGCACAGATACGCAGTATTTT
CDR3aa: CASSDPGTDTQYF

abundance: -
j_gene: TRBJ2-7
d_gene: -
v_gene: TRBV9
CDR3nt: TGTGCCAGCAGCCCACGGACGGGGTTTGATTCCTACGAGCAGTACTTC
CDR3aa: CASSPRTGFDSYEQYF

abundance: -
j_gene: TRBJ2-1
d_gene: -
v_gene: TRBV11-2
CDR3nt: TGTGCCAGCAGCTTAGGTGGGGGAGCGATCGACAATGAGCAGTTCTTC
CDR3aa: CASSLGGGAIDNEQFF

abundance: -
j_gene: TRBJ1-1
d_gene: TRBD1
v_gene: TRBV5-4
CDR3nt: TGTGCCAGCAGCCTGGACAGGGAAGCTTTCTTT
CDR3aa: CASSLDREAFF

abundance: -
j_gene: TRBJ1-2
d_gene: -
v_gene: TRBV6-9
CDR3nt: TGTGCCAGCACCAAGGAAGGGGCTCCTGGCTACACCTTC
CDR3aa: CASTKEGAPGYTF

abundance: -
j_gene: TRBJ1-2
d_gene: -
v_gene: TRBV29-1
CDR3nt: TGCAGCGTTGGGGTGCAGGGGCTGAACTATGGCTACACCTTC
CDR3aa: CSVGVQGLNYGYTF

abundance: -
j_gene: TRBJ2-1
d_gene: -
v_gene: TRBV19
CDR3nt: TGTGCCAGTAGTGTCCTAGCCGGCAATGAGCAGTTCTTC
CDR3aa: CASSVLAGNEQFF

abundance: -
j_gene: TRBJ1-4
d_gene: TRBD1
v_gene: TRBV25-1
CDR3nt: TGTGCCAGCAGCGACGACAGGGGGAATGAAAAACTGTTTTTT
CDR3aa: CASSDDRGNEKLFF

abundance: -
j_gene: TRBJ1-2
d_gene: -
v_gene: TRBV7-2
CDR3nt: TGTGCCAGCAGCTTAGAACCCTTGAGGGGCTACACCTTC
CDR3aa: CASSLEPLRGYTF

abundance: -
j_gene: TRBJ2-7
d_gene: TRBD2
v_gene: TRBV9
CDR3nt: TGTGCCAGCAGCCCTCGGGTTCTAGCGGGTCCCTACGAGCAGTACTTC
CDR3aa: CASSPRVLAGPYEQYF

abundance: -
j_gene: TRBJ1-2
d_gene: -
v_gene: TRBV4-1
CDR3nt: TGCGCCAGCAGCCAAGAGGGACGGGGGCGAGGGGACTATGGCTACACCTTC
CDR3aa: CASSQEGRGRGDYGYTF

abundance: -
j_gene: TRBJ2-1
d_gene: -
v_gene: TRBV2
CDR3nt: TGTGCCAGCAGTGCTCTTAGCCTTGGGGCTGCCAATGAGCAGTTCTTC
CDR3aa: CASSALSLGAANEQFF

abundance: -
j_gene: TRBJ2-1
d_gene: -
v_gene: TRBV20-1
CDR3nt: TGCAGTGTTGGAGGCCTTCGACGGCAGTTCTTC
CDR3aa: CSVGGLRRQFF

abundance: -
j_gene: TRBJ2-5
d_gene: TRBD1
v_gene: TRBV5-1
CDR3nt: TGCGCCAGCAGCCGACAGGGAGACTGGGAGACCCAGTACTTC
CDR3aa: CASSRQGDWETQYF

abundance: -
j_gene: TRBJ2-1
d_gene: -
v_gene: TRBV9
CDR3nt: TGTGCCAGCAGCGCCGGCACGGGCGGGGTCTACAATGAGCAGTTCTTC
CDR3aa: CASSAGTGGVYNEQFF

abundance: once
j_gene: TRBJ1-1
d_gene: -
v_gene: TRBV5-4
CDR3nt: TGTGCCAGCAGCTTGGGCGGGCCCTACACTGAAGCTTTCTTT
CDR3aa: CASSLGGPYTEAFF

abundance: -
j_gene: TRBJ2-3
d_gene: -
v_gene: TRBV4-3
CDR3nt: TGCGCCAGCAGCCAAGATAGTTGGGATACGCAGTATTTT
CDR3aa: CASSQDSWDTQYF

abundance: -
j_gene: TRBJ2-1
d_gene: -
v_gene: TRBV7-6
CDR3nt: TGTGCCAGCAGCAAGTTGCGGGTGACAACTAATGAGCAGTTCTTC
CDR3aa: CASSKLRVTTNEQFF

abundance: -
j_gene: TRBJ2-1
d_gene: -
v_gene: TRBV11-3
CDR3nt: TGTGCCAGCAGCTTAGGAGGGAGCGATTTGCATGGGGATGAGCAGTTCTTC
CDR3aa: CASSLGGSDLHGDEQFF

abundance: -
j_gene: TRBJ1-5
d_gene: -
v_gene: TRBV5-1
CDR3nt: TGCGCCAGCAGCCTATCGGGGGCCCCCAATCAGCCCCAGCATTTT
CDR3aa: CASSLSGAPNQPQHF

abundance: few
j_gene: TRBJ2-3
d_gene: TRBD1
v_gene: TRBV30
CDR3nt: TGTGCCTGGAGTGTGGGGACAGGGGCCACAGATACGCAGTATTTT
CDR3aa: CAWSVGTGATDTQYF

abundance: -
j_gene: TRBJ1-3
d_gene: -
v_gene: TRBV6-5
CDR3nt: TGTGCCAGCTCGTCTAGGAGCAGCTCTGGAAACACCATATATTTT
CDR3aa: CASSSRSSSGNTIYF

abundance: -
j_gene: TRBJ1-1
d_gene: -
v_gene: TRBV19
CDR3nt: TGTGCCACCAGTCCGGTCGGGGCTTTCTTT
CDR3aa: CATSPVGAFF

abundance: once
j_gene: TRBJ1-5
d_gene: TRBD1
v_gene: TRBV7-2
CDR3nt: TGTGCCAGCAGCCCGGGACAGGGCAATCAGCCCCAGCATTTT
CDR3aa: CASSPGQGNQPQHF

abundance: once
j_gene: TRBJ2-3
d_gene: -
v_gene: TRBV30
CDR3nt: TGTGCCTGGAGTGTACGTGGTCCAGATACGCAGTATTTT
CDR3aa: CAWSVRGPDTQYF

abundance: once
j_gene: TRBJ1-4
d_gene: TRBD1
v_gene: TRBV6-6
CDR3nt: TGTGCCAGCAGTTACGGGGACAGAGATAATGAAAAACTGTTTTTT
CDR3aa: CASSYGDRDNEKLFF

abundance: -
j_gene: TRBJ1-2
d_gene: -
v_gene: TRBV7-2
CDR3nt: TGTGCCAGCAGCTTACGTTGGGACCCCATTGAAGATGGCTACACCTTC
CDR3aa: CASSLRWDPIEDGYTF

abundance: -
j_gene: TRBJ2-7
d_gene: -
v_gene: TRBV7-2
CDR3nt: TGTGCCAGCAGCTTTGACAGCCGAGTAAAGTACGAGCAGTACTTC
CDR3aa: CASSFDSRVKYEQYF

abundance: -
j_gene: TRBJ2-1
d_gene: TRBD1
v_gene: TRBV7-2
CDR3nt: TGTGCCAGCAGCTTTCGGGGACAGGGCCTCAATGAGCAGTTCTTC
CDR3aa: CASSFRGQGLNEQFF

abundance: -
j_gene: TRBJ2-7
d_gene: TRBD1
v_gene: TRBV10-3
CDR3nt: TGTGCCGCACGACCGGGACAGGGGGATGTATACGAGCAGTACTTC
CDR3aa: CAARPGQGDVYEQYF

abundance: -
j_gene: TRBJ1-5
d_gene: -
v_gene: TRBV6-4
CDR3nt: TGTGCCAGCAGTACAGGGAGTGGTCAGCCCCAGCATTTT
CDR3aa: CASSTGSGQPQHF